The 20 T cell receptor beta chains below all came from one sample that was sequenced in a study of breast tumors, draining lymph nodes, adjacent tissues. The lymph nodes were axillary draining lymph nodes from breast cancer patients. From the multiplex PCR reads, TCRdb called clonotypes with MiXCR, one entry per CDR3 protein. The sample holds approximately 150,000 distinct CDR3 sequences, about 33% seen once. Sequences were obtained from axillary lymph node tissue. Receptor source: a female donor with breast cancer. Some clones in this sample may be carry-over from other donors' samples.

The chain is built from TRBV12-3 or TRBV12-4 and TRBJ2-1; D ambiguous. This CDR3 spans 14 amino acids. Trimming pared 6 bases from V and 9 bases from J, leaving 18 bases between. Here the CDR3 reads CASSHGRVEGEQFF. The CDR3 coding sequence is TGTGCCAGCAGCCACGGACGGGTTGAAGGTGAGCAGTTCTTC.

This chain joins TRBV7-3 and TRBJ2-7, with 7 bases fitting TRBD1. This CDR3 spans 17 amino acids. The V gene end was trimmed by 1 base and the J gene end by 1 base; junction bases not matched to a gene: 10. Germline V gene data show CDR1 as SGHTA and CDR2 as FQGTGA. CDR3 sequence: CASSLKGAGTQSYEQYF. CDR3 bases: TGTGCCAGCAGCTTAAAGGGGGCTGGGACACAATCCTACGAGCAGTACTTC.

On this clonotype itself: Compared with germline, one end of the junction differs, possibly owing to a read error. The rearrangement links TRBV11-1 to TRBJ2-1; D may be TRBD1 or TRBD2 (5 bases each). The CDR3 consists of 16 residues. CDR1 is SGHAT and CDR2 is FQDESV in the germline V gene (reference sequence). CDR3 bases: TGTGCCGGCAGCTTAGTAGGCAGGGCACCGGGAAATGAGCAGTTCTTC. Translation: CAGSLVGRAPGNEQFF.

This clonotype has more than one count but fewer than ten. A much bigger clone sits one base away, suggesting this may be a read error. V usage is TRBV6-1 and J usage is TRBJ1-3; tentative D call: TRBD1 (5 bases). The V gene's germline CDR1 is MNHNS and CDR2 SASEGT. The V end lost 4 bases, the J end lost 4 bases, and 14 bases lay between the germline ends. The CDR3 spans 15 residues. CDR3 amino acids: CASSGGGTAGNTIYF. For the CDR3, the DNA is TGTGCCAGCAGTGGAGGCGGGACCGCAGGAAACACCATATATTTT.

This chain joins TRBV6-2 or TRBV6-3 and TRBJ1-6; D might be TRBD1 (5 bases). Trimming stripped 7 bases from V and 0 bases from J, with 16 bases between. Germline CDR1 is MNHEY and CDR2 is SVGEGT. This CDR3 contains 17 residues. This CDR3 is CASKVSGASSYNSPLHF. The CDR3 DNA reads TGTGCCAGCAAAGTTTCCGGGGCAAGCTCCTATAATTCACCCCTCCACTTT.

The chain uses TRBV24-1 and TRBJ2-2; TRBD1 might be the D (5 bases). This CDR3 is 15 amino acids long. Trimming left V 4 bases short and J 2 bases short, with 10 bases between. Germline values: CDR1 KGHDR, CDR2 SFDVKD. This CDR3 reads CATSEGADNTGELFF. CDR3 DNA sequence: TGTGCCACCAGTGAAGGGGCGGATAACACCGGGGAGCTGTTTTTT.

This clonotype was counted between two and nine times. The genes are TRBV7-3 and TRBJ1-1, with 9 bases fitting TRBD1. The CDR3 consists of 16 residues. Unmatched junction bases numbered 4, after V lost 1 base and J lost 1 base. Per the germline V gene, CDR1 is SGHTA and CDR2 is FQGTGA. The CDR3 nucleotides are TGTGCCAGCAGCTTAAGGGGGACAGGGCGGAACACTGAAGCTTTCTTT. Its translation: CASSLRGTGRNTEAFF.

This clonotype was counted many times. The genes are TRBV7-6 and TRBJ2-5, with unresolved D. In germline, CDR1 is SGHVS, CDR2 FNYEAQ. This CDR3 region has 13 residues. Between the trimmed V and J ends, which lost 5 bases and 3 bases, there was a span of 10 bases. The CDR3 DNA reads TGTGCCAGCAGCCAAGGCCGGGAAGAGACCCAGTACTTC. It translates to CASSQGREETQYF.

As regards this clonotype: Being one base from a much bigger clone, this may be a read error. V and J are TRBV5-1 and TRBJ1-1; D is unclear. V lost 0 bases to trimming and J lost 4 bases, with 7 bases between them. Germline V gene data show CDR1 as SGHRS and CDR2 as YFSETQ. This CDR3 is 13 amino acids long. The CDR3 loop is CASSLGVSTEAFF. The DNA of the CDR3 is TGCGCCAGCAGCTTGGGGGTGAGCACTGAAGCTTTCTTT. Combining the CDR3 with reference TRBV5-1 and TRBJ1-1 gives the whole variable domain KAGVTQTPRYLIKTRGQQVTLSCSPISGHRSVSWYQQTPGQGLQFLFEYFSETQRNKGNFPGRFSGRQFSNSRSEMNVSTLELGDSALYLCASSLGVSTEAFFGQGTRLTVV.

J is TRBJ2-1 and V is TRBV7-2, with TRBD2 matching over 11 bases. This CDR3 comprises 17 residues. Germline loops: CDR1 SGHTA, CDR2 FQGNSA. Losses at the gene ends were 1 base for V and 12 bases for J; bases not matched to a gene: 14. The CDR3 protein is CASSLVLAGGQADTQFF. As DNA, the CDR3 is TGTGCCAGCAGCTTAGTTCTAGCGGGGGGTCAGGCAGATACGCAGTTCTTC.

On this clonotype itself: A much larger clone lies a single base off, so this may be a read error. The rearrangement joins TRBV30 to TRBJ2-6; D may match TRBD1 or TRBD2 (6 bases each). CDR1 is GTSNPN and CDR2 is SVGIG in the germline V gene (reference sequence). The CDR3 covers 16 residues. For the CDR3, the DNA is TGTGCCCGGAGGGTTGGGGGCGCCTCTGGGGCCAACGTCCTGACTTTC. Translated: CARRVGGASGANVLTF.

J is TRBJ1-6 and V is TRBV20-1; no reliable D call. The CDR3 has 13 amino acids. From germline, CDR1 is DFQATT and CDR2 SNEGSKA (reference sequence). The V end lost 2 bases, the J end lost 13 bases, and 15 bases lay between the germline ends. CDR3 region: CSARLGYNFPLHF. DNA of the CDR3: TGCAGTGCTAGACTCGGGTATAATTTCCCCCTCCACTTT.

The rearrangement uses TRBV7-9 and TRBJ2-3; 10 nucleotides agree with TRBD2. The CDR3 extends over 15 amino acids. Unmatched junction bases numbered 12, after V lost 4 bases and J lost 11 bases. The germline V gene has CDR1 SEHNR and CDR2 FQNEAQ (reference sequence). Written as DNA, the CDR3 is TGTGCCAGCAGCTCCGGACTAGCGGCTTACAATGAGCAGTATTTT. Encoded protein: CASSSGLAAYNEQYF.

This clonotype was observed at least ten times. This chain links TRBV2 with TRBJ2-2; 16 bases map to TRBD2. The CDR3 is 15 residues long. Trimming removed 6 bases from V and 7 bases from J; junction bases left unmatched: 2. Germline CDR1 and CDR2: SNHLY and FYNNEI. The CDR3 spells CASSGTSGGVGELFF. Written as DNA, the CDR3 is TGTGCCAGCAGCGGGACTAGCGGGGGGGTCGGGGAGCTGTTTTTT.

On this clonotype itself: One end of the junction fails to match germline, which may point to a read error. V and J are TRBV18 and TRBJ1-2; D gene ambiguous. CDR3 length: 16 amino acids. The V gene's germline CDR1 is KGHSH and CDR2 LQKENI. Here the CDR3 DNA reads TGTGCCAGCTCACCACAGGAGGGAGGACTAAACTATGGCTGCACCTTC. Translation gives CASSPQEGGLNYGCTF.

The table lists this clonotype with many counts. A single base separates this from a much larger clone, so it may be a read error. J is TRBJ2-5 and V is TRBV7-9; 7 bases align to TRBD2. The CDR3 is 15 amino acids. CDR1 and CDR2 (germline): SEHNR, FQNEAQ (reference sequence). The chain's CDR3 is CASSLFPGGRETQHF. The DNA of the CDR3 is TGTGCCAGCAGCTTATTTCCGGGGGGAAGGGAGACCCAGCACTTC. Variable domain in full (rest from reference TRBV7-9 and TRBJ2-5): DTGVSQNPRHKITKRGQNVTFRCDPISEHNRLYWYRQTLGQGPEFLTYFQNEAQLEKSRLLSDRFSAERPKGSFSTLEIQRTEQGDSAMYLCASSLFPGGRETQHFGPGTRLLVL.

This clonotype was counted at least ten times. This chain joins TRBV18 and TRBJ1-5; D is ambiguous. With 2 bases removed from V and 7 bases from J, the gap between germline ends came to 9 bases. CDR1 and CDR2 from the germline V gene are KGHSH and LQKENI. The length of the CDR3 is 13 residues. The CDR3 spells CASSPGDGQPQHF. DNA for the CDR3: TGTGCCAGCTCACCAGGGGATGGCCAGCCCCAGCATTTT.

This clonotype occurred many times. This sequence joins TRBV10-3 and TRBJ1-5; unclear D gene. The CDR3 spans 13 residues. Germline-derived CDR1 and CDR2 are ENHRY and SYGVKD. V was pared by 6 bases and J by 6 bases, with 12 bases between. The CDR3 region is CAISGREGQPQHF. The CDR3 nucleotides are TGTGCCATCAGCGGGAGGGAGGGTCAGCCCCAGCATTTT.

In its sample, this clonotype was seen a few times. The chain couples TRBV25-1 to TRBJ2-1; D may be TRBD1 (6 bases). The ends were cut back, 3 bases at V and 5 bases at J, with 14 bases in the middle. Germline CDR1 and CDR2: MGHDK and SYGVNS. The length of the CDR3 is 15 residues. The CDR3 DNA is TGTGCCAGCAGTGATTTGGACAGTGCCCACAATGAGCAGTTCTTC. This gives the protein CASSDLDSAHNEQFF.

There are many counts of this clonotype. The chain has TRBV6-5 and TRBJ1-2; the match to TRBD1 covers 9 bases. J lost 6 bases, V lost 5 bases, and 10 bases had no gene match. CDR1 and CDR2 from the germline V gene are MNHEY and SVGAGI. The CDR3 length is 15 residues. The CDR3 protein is CASSTILQGADGYTF. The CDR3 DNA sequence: TGTGCCAGCAGTACAATCCTACAGGGGGCCGATGGCTACACCTTC.